Listed here is a single TCR beta chain. Germline lookup yields CDR1 SQVTM and CDR2 ANQGSEA. This CDR3 region has 17 residues. V was clipped by 7 bases and J by 6 bases; unmatched bases: 22. This sample stems from a study of blood T cell repertoires in COVID-19. For the study at large: T cells, B-cell-depleted T cells, or PBMCs provided the cDNA or gDNA that served as material.

The method was immunoSEQ multiplex PCR; TCRdb's version includes in-frame clones alone and lacks a portion of them. The sample shows approximately 45,000 clones, 80% to 90% of them seen only once. The origin of this receptor is a human donor in a cohort sampled during active COVID-19. The chain carries TRBV29-1 and TRBJ2-3, with 7 bases identical to TRBD2. Sequencing was performed on peripheral blood. Here the CDR3 reads CSDGVLGGSRSGDTQYF. The CDR3 DNA sequence: TGCAGCGATGGGGTGTTGGGCGGGAGTAGGTCGGGTGATACGCAGTATTTT.